This TCR beta chain derives from a study of tumor-infiltrating lymphocytes in primary liver carcinoma. The overall study: The patient group consisted of men and women aged 30 to 69 years.

Study findings and constraints: Tumor specimens were characterized by a significantly higher top-250-clone fraction than blood (p = 0.039).

This clonotype has ten or more counts. The antigen is undetermined. A primer in the constant region served to generate TCR beta cDNA from approximately 460 ng of total RNA. Three rounds of nested multiplex PCR with slightly modified ARM-PCR produced TCR beta libraries. A C-beta reverse primer was combined with TRBV1-TRBV30 forward primers in the first two PCR rounds, and each round had roughly 9 cycles. MiXCR was run by TCRdb on the multiplex PCR reads, yielding one entry per CDR3 protein. The data contain over 75,000 distinct CDR3 sequences, less than 75% of them singletons. Each 20-30 mg portion of unsorted bulk tissue served as the source for co-extraction of RNA and DNA. Surgeons resected the patients' primary liver carcinomas. CDR1 is WNHNN and CDR2 is SYGVQD in the germline V gene (reference sequence). CDR3 size: 15 residues. V dropped 5 bases and J dropped 1; count of bases not matched to a gene: 7.

This sequence joins TRBV10-1 and TRBJ2-7; 8 bases map to TRBD1. The TCR sequence derives from a man between 35 and 55 years old with primary liver carcinoma and hepatitis B virus infection. Material: tumor-adjacent normal liver tissue. Here the CDR3 reads CASSTGTGGSYEQYF. In DNA, the CDR3 is TGCGCCAGCAGTACCGGGACAGGAGGATCCTACGAGCAGTACTTC.